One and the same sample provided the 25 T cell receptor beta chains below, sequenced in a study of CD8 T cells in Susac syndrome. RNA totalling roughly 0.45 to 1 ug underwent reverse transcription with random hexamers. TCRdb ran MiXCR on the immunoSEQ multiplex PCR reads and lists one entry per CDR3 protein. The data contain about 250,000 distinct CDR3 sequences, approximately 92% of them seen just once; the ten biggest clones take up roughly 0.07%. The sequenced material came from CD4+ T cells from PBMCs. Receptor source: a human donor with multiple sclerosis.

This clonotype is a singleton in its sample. The CDR3 region has the DNA TGTGCCAGCAGTTTCTGGACTCATGGAAACTATGGCTACACCTTC. Translated: CASSFWTHGNYGYTF. The V call is TRBV28, the J call TRBJ1-2, with no clear D. Trimming pared 3 bases from V and 2 bases from J, leaving 13 bases between. The CDR3 length is 15 residues. Germline-derived CDR1 and CDR2 are MDHEN and SYDVKM.

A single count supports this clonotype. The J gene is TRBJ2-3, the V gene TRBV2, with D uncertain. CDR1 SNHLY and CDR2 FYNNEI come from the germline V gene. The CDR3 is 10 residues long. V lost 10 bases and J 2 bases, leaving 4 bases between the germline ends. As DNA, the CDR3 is TGTGCCACAAACACAGATACGCAGTATTTT. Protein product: CATNTDTQYF.

The CDR3, as DNA: TGCGCCAGCAGCCCGACCGCCGGGACAGGGGGCTCTCAGCCCCAGCATTTT. Protein product: CASSPTAGTGGSQPQHF. This chain joins TRBV5-1 and TRBJ1-5, with 12 bases that match TRBD1. This CDR3 has 17 amino acids. The germline CDR1 and CDR2 sequences are SGHRS and YFSETQ. The V and J ends lost 4 bases and 6 bases, in that order; junction bases with no gene match: 11.

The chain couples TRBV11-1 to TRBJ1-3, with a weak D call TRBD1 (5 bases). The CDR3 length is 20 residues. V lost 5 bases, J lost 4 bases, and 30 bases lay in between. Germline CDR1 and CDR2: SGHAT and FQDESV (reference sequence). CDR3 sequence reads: CASSRTPRPRAWQEGNTIYF. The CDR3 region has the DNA TGTGCCAGCAGCCGGACACCTCGCCCCCGCGCGTGGCAAGAGGGAAACACCATATATTTT. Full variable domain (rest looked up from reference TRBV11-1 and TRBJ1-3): EAEVAQSPRYKITEKSQAVAFWCDPISGHATLYWYRQILGQGPELLVQFQDESVVDDSQLPKDRFSAERLKGVDSTLKIQPAELGDSAMYLCASSRTPRPRAWQEGNTIYFGEGSWLTVV.

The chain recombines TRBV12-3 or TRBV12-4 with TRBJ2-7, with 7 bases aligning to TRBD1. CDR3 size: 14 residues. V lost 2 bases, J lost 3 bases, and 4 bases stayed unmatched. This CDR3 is CASSLMGQLYEQYV. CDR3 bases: TGTGCCAGCAGTTTAATGGGACAGCTCTACGAGCAGTACGTC.

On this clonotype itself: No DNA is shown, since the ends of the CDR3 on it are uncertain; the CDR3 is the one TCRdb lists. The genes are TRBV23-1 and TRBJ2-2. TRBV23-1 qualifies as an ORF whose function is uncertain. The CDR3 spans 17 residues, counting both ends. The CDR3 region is CASSQPSQARTPGSCFF.

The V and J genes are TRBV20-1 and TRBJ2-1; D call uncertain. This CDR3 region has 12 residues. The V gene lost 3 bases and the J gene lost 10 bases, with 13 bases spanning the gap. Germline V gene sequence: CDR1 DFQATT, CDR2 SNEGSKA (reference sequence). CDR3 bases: TGCAGTGCTAGCTCCCCCCCGTTAGAGCAGTTCTTC. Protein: CSASSPPLEQFF.

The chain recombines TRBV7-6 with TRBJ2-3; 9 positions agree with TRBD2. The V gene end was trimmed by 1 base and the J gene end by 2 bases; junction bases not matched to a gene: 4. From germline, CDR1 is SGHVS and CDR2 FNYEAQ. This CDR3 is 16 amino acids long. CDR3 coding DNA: TGTGCCAGCAGCTTAGGGGTAGCGGGAGTCACAGATACGCAGTATTTT. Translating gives CASSLGVAGVTDTQYF.

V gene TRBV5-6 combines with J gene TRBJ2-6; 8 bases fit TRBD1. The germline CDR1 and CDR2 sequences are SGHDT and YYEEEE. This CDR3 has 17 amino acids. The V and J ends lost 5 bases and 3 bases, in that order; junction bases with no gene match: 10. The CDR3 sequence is CASRNSGGLGGANVLTF. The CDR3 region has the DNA TGTGCCAGCAGAAACTCAGGGGGCCTCGGTGGGGCCAACGTCCTGACTTTC. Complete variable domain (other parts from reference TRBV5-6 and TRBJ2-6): DAGVTQSPTHLIKTRGQQVTLRCSPKSGHDTVSWYQQALGQGPQFIFQYYEEEERQRGNFPDRFSGHQFPNYSSELNVNALLLGDSALYLCASRNSGGLGGANVLTFGAGSRLTVL.

In DNA, the CDR3 is TGTGCCAGCAGCAAAGGAAGACTAGCGGGAGTAGATACGCAGTATTTT. It is translated as CASSKGRLAGVDTQYF. The chain combines TRBV21-1 with TRBJ2-3; the table assigns TRBD2, which was not confirmed against the DNA. TRBV21-1 is noted as a pseudogene. This CDR3 has 16 residues.

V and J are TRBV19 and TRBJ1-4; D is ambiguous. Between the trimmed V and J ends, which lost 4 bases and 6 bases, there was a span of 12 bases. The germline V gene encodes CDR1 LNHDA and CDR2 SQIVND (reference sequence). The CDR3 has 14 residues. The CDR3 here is CASSRLRSDEKLFF. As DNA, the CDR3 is TGTGCCAGTAGTAGGCTTCGGTCGGATGAAAAACTGTTTTTT.

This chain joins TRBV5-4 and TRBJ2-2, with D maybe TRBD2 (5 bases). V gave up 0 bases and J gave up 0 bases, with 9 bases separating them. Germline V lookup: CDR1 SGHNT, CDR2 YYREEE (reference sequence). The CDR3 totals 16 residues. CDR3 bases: TGTGCCAGCAGCTTGGATGTCGGGACGAACACCGGGGAGCTGTTTTTT. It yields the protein CASSLDVGTNTGELFF. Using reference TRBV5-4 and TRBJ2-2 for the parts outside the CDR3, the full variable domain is ETGVTQSPTHLIKTRGQQVTLRCSSQSGHNTVSWYQQALGQGPQFIFQYYREEENGRGNFPPRFSGLQFPNYSSELNVNALELDDSALYLCASSLDVGTNTGELFFGEGSRLTVL.

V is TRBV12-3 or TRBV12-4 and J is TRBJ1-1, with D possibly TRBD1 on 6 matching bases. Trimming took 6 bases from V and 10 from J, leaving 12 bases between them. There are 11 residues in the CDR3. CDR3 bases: TGTGCCAGCAGACACAGGGAGGGAGCTTTCTTT. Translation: CASRHREGAFF.

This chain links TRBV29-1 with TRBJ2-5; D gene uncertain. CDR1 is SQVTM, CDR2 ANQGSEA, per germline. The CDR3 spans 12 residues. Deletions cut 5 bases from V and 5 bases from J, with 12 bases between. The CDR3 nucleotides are TGCAGCGTTAGGGAAGGAGTGGAGACCCAGTACTTC. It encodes CSVREGVETQYF.

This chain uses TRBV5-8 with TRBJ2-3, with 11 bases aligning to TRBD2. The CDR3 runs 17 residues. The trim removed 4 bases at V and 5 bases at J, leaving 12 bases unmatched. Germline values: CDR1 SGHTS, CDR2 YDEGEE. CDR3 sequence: CASSQESLAGGGDTQYF. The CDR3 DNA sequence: TGTGCCAGCAGCCAAGAATCTCTAGCGGGAGGAGGAGATACGCAGTATTTT.

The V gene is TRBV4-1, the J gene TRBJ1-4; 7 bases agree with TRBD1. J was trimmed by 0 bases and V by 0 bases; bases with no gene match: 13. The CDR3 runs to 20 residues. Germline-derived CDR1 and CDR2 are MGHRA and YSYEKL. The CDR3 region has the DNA TGCGCCAGCAGCCAAGATCGCGGGACAGCACTATCTCCAACTAATGAAAAACTGTTTTTT. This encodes CASSQDRGTALSPTNEKLFF.

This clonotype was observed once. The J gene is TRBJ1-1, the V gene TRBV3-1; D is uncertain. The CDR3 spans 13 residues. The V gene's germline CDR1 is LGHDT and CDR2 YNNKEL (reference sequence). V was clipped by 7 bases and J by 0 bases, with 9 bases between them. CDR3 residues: CASKPGMNTEAFF. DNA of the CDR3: TGTGCCAGCAAACCGGGGATGAACACTGAAGCTTTCTTT.

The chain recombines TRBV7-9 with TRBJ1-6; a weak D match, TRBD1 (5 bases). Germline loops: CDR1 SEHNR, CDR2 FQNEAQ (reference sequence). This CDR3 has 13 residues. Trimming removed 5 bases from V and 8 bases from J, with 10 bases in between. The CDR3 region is CASSRGGDSPLHF. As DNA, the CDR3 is TGTGCCAGCAGCCGGGGGGGGGATTCACCCCTCCACTTT.

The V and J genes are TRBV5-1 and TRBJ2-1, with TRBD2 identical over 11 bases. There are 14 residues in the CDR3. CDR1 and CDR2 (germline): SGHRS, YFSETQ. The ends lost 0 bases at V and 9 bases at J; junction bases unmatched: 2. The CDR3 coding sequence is TGCGCCAGCAGCTTGGTTCTAGCGGGAGGTGAGCAGTTCTTC. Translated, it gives CASSLVLAGGEQFF.

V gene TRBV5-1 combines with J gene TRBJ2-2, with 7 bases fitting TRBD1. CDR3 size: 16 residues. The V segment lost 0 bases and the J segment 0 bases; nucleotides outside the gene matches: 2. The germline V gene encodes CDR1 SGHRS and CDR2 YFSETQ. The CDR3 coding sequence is TGCGCCAGCAGCTTGGAAGGGGGCGCGAACACCGGGGAGCTGTTTTTT. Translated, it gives CASSLEGGANTGELFF.

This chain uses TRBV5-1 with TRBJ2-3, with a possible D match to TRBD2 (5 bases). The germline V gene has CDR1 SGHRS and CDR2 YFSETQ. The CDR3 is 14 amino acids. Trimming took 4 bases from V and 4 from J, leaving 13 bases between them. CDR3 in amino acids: CASSRLPGADTQYF. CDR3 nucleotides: TGCGCCAGCAGCCGTCTTCCCGGGGCAGATACGCAGTATTTT. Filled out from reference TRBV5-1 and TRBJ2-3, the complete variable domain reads KAGVTQTPRYLIKTRGQQVTLSCSPISGHRSVSWYQQTPGQGLQFLFEYFSETQRNKGNFPGRFSGRQFSNSRSEMNVSTLELGDSALYLCASSRLPGADTQYFGPGTRLTVL.

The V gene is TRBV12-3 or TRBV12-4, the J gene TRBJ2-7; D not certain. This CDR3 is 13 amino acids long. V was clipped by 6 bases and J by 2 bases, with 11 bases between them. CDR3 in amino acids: CASSLRATYEQYF. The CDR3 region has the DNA TGTGCCAGCAGCCTCCGGGCCACCTACGAGCAGTACTTC.

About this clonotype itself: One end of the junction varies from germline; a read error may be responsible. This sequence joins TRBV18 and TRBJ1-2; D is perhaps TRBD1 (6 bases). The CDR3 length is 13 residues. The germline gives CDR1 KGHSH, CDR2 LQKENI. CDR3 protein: CASSPQGDYGYTF. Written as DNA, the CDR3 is TGTGCCAGCTCCCCACAGGGTGACTATGGCTACACCTTC. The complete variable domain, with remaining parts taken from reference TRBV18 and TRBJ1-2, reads NAGVMQNPRHLVRRRGQEARLRCSPMKGHSHVYWYRQLPEEGLKFMVYLQKENIIDESGMPKERFSAEFPKEGPSILRIQQVVRGDSAAYFCASSPQGDYGYTFGSGTRLTVV.

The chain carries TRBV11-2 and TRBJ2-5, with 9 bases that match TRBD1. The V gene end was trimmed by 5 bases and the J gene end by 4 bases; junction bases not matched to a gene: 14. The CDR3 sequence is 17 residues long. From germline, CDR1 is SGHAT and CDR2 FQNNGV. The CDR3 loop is CASSPALGQGQGETQYF. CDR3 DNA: TGTGCCAGCAGCCCCGCACTAGGACAGGGGCAAGGAGAGACCCAGTACTTC.

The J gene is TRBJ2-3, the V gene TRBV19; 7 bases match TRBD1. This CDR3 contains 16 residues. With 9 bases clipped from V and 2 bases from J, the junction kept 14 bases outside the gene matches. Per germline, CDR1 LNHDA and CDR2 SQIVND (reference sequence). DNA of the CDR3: TGTGCCAGCCGTCAAGGCCGGGACAGCTACACAGATACGCAGTATTTT. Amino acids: CASRQGRDSYTDTQYF.